Each of the 8 T cell receptor beta chains below was sequenced from the same sample in a study of T cells in women clearing cervical HPV infection. TCRdb keeps only in-frame clones here, not all; method: immunoSEQ multiplex PCR. The sample data list around 33,000 clones. The sequencing input was blood buffy coat. All receptors come from a woman aged 18-70 years with a cervical HPV16 infection that either progressed to CIN3+ or cleared (not recorded which).

Turning to this clone: Read data end 3 residues before the CDR3 end; the end is taken from the germline J gene. The chain carries TRBV30 and TRBJ2-7, with D possibly TRBD2 on 5 matching bases. Germline V gene data show CDR1 as GTSNPN and CDR2 as SVGIG (reference sequence). The CDR3 runs to 14 residues. V lost 2 bases and J lost 2, with 13 bases in between. CDR3 bases read: TGTGCCTGGAGTACGGGGTTACGGGCCTACGAG. Translated, it gives CAWSTGLRAYE. In full, the CDR3 is CAWSTGLRAYEQYF.

Details on this clone: The missing CDR3 end, 3 residues past where the read stops, is filled in from the germline J gene. The chain links TRBV11-2 to TRBJ2-3; 10 positions agree with TRBD2. In germline, CDR1 is SGHAT, CDR2 FQNNGV. The CDR3 covers 15 residues. The ends lost 2 bases at V and 5 bases at J; junction bases unmatched: 4. Partial CDR3 DNA: TGTGCCAGCAGCTTACAAAGCGGGAGGGGAGATACG. This codes for CASSLQSGRGDT. The full CDR3 protein reads CASSLQSGRGDTQYF.

On this clone itself: The CDR3 goes on 3 residues after the read ends, and that part is filled in from the germline J gene. The chain carries TRBV30 and TRBJ2-3; possibly TRBD1 or TRBD2 for D (5 bases each). Germline V lookup: CDR1 GTSNPN, CDR2 SVGIG (reference sequence). This CDR3 region has 12 residues. CDR3 residues: CAWATVRETQYF. CDR3 bases read: TGTGCCTGGGCCACGGTCAGGGAGACG.

Worth noting for this clone: The read is 3 residues too short to cover the CDR3 end, so that end is filled in from the germline J gene. This chain links TRBV20-1 with TRBJ2-3, with TRBD2 matching 10 bases. This CDR3 has 16 amino acids. From germline, CDR1 is DFQATT and CDR2 SNEGSKA (reference sequence). The junction had 7 bases not matched to a gene; V was cut back by 2 bases and J by 2 bases. The DNA read from the CDR3 is TGCAGTGCTAGATTTCTTACTAGCGGGGTCACAGATACG. Translated, it gives CSARFLTSGVTDT. The complete CDR3 reads CSARFLTSGVTDTQYF.

To note about this clone: The CDR3 goes on 3 residues after the read ends, and that part is filled in from the germline J gene. The gene calls are TRBV5-1 and TRBJ2-7; tentatively, D is TRBD1 (5 bases). The CDR3 has 13 residues. Trimming removed 2 bases from V and 2 bases from J, with 8 bases in between. From germline, CDR1 is SGHRS and CDR2 YFSETQ. CDR3 sequence: CASSFSGTYEQYF. CDR3 DNA, as far as it was read: TGCGCCAGCAGCTTTTCAGGGACCTACGAG. Full variable domain (remainder filled in from reference TRBV5-1 and TRBJ2-7): KAGVTQTPRYLIKTRGQQVTLSCSPISGHRSVSWYQQTPGQGLQFLFEYFSETQRNKGNFPGRFSGRQFSNSRSEMNVSTLELGDSALYLCASSFSGTYEQYFGPGTRLTVT.

Worth noting for this clone: The CDR3 extends 3 residues past the end of the read, so its final part is completed from the germline J gene. The gene calls are TRBV28 and TRBJ1-5, with 7 bases matching TRBD1. Germline V lookup: CDR1 MDHEN, CDR2 SYDVKM. The CDR3 has 15 amino acids. V was clipped by 3 bases and J by 7 bases; unmatched bases: 9. Here the CDR3 reads CASSFPMTGNQPQHF. The sequenced part of the CDR3 DNA is TGTGCCAGCAGTTTCCCTATGACAGGGAACCAGCCC.

The CDR3 region is CASSSTSGRDGELFF. CDR3 DNA, as far as it was read: TGTGCCAGCAGCTCAACTAGCGGGAGAGACGGGGAG. The genes are TRBV7-2 and TRBJ2-2, with 11 bases aligning to TRBD2. The read finishes 3 residues shy of the CDR3 end, and the germline J gene is used to complete it. CDR3 length: 15 residues. Germline V gives CDR1 SGHTA, CDR2 FQGNSA. Trimming cost V 4 bases and J 7 bases; bases outside gene matches: 5.

Details on this clone: The CDR3 extends 3 residues past the end of the read, so its final part is completed from the germline J gene. V gene TRBV5-4 combines with J gene TRBJ2-1; tentatively, D is TRBD2 (6 bases). The CDR3 covers 16 residues. Trimming shortened V by 5 bases and J by 8 bases, and 23 bases separated the two germline ends. CDR1 is SGHNT and CDR2 is YYREEE in the germline V gene (reference sequence). CDR3 DNA, as far as it was read: TGTGCCAGCAGTCTCCCTGGGGATTTAGCGGTACATGAG. Residues: CASSLPGDLAVHE. The whole CDR3 sequence is CASSLPGDLAVHEQFF.